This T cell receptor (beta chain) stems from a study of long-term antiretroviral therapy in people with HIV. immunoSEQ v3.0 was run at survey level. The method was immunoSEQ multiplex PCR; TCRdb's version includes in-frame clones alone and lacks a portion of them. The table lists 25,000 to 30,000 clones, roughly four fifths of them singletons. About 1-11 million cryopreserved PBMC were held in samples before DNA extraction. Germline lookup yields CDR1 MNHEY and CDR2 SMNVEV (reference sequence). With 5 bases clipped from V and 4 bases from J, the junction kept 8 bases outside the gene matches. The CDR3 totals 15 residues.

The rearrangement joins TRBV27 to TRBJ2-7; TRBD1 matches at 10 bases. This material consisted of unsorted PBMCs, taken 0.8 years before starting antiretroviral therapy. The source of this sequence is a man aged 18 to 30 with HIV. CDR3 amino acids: CASSRLGDRGYEQYF. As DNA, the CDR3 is TGTGCCAGCAGTCGCCTTGGGGACAGGGGATACGAGCAGTACTTC.